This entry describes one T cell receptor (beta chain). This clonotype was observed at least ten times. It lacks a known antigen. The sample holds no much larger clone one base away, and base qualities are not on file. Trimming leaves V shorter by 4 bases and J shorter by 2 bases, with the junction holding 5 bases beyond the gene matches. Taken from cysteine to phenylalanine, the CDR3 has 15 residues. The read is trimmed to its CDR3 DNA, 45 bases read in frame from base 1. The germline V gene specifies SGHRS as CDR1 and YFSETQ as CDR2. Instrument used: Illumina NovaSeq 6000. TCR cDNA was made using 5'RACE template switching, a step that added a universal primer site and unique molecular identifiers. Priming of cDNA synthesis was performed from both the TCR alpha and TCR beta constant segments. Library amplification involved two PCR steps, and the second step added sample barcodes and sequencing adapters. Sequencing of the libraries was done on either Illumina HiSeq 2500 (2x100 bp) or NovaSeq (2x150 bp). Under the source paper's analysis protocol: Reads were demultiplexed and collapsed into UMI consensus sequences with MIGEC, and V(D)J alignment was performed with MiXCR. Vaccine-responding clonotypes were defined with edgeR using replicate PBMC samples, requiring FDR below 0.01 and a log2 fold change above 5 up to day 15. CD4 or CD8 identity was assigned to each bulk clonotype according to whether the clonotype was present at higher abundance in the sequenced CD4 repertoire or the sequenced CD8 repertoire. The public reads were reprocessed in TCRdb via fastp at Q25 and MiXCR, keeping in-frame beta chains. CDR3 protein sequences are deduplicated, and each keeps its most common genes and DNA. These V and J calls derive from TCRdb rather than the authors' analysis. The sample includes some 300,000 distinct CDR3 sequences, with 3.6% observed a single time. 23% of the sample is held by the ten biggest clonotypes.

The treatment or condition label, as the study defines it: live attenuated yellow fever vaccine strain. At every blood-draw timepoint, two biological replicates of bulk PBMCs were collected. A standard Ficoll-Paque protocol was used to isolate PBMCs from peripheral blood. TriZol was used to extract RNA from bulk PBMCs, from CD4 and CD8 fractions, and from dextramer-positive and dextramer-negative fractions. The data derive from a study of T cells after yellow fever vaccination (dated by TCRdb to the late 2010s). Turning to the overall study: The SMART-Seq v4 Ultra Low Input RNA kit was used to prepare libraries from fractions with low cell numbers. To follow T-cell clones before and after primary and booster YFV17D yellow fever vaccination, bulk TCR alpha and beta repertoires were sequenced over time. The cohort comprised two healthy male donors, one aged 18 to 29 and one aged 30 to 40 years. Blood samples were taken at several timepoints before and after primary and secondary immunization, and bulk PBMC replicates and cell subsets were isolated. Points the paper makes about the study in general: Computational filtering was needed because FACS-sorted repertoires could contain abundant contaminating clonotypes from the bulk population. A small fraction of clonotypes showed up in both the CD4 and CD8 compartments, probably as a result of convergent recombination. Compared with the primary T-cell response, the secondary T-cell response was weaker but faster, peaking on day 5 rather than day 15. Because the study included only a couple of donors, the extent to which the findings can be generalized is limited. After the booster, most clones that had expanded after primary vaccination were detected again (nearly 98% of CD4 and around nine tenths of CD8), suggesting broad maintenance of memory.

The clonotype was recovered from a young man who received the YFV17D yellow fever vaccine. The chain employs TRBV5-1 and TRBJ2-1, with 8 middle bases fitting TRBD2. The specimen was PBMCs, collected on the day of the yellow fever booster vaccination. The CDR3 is CASSPGGATYNEQFF. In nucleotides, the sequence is TGCGCCAGCAGCCCCGGGGGGGCAACCTACAATGAGCAGTTCTTC.